This T cell receptor beta chain was profiled in a study of T cells in Graves' hyperthyroidism and ophthalmopathy (dated by TCRdb to between 2018 and 2021). For the wider study: Peripheral blood samples were taken at initial diagnosis, before any treatment was given. TCR V-J signatures able to tell the groups apart were searched for in a discovery cohort of 100 patients, of whom approximately 40 had Graves' ophthalmopathy and some 60 had stable Graves' hyperthyroidism. The 100 or so discovery patients were randomly split 7:3 into training and test sets. The study also compared thyroid tissue and blood T-cell repertoires from over 5 Graves' hyperthyroidism patients. An independent validation cohort of 18 to 20 hyperthyroidism patients and about 15 patients who later progressed to ophthalmopathy tested prospective prediction of ophthalmopathy. TCR Vbeta CDR3 sequencing of 140 or so peripheral blood samples (over 40 ophthalmopathy, 75 hyperthyroidism and roughly 17 progressor patients) is reported in the paper. Following sampling, methimazole starting at 30 mg daily was given to hyperthyroidism patients, and high-dose intravenous methylprednisolone was given to ophthalmopathy patients. Results the study describes overall, beyond this receptor: Most expanded thyroid clonotypes (frequency above 0.001) were also detected in blood, a finding suggesting that blood repertoires may reflect thyroid immune responses. A 13 V-J signature model separated ophthalmopathy from stable hyperthyroidism, with approximately 87% sensitivity and 81.08% specificity in cross-validation and 80%/75% in testing. In validation, the model predicted progression to ophthalmopathy a median of roughly six months before onset, with roughly 70% sensitivity and about 72% specificity. Sample size was not statistically predetermined, and blinding of investigators to group allocation was not performed.

The TCR beta CDR3 regions were amplified from the RNA transcripts. For the first round of RT-PCR on the TCR CDR3, the HTBI primer set was used together with the Qiagen OneStep RT-PCR kit. Libraries were constructed in a second round of multiplex PCR, after which size selection and purification were performed. The libraries were sequenced on an Illumina HiSeq2000 using paired-end 100 bp reads. As for the original processing: SOAPnuke was used to process the raw data, removing reads that contained adapters or uncalled bases, had a mean Phred below 15, or lacked an exact match to the constant primer or identifier. COPE v1.2.5 was used to merge the high-quality paired reads, and each unique nucleotide sequence was defined as a clonotype. MiTCR v1.1 was used to align clonotypes to the IMGT TRBV, TRBD and TRBJ reference segments. Analysis was restricted to V-J combinations with a frequency above 0.0001, which covered about 99% of repertoires. The TCS score was defined as F50 (clonal expansion) divided by E x V (chaos), with BLOSUM62-based TCRdist calculated between CDR3 peptides within each V-J. Welch's t-statistics and random forest reduced roughly 530 V-J features to 13, which were used in a naive Bayes classifier (R e1071). TCRdb applied fastp at Q25 and MiXCR to the public reads, then kept only in-frame beta chains. Every CDR3 protein is listed once, alongside the most common genes and DNA of its rows. TCRdb's processing, not the authors' own work, is the source of the V and J calls. Counted in this sample were around 600,000 distinct CDR3 sequences; 14% of them appeared once. In total, the top ten clones hold around 7% of the sample.

There are many counts of this clonotype. It lacks a known antigen. Base qualities are not recorded, but no much larger clone differs from it by a single base. There are 18 amino acids in the CDR3, from cysteine to phenylalanine inclusive. Only the CDR3 portion is preserved as DNA: 54 bases, with reading frame beginning at the first base. V drops 5 bases and J drops 4 bases, leaving 25 bases in between. The germline V gene (reference sequence) specifies MNHEY as CDR1 and SMNVEV as CDR2. In the ophthalmopathy patients, disease was moderately to severely active, with a Clinical Activity Score of 3 or more, a NOSPECS grade of 4 or more, and a duration of less than 3 months. Exclusion was applied to patients with uncontrolled infections, other autoimmune diseases, pregnancy or lactation. Diagnoses were established on the basis of clinical symptoms, serum thyroxine and TRAb, thyroid ultrasound, and orbital computed tomography. Ficoll-Paque density gradient centrifugation was used to isolate PBMCs from under 11 ml of fresh peripheral blood. Trizol reagent was used to extract total RNA, and RNA quality was then checked on an Agilent 2100 Bioanalyzer.

The source is a woman aged 18-29 years with Graves' ophthalmopathy. The sequencing input was blood. The sequence links TRBV27 to TRBJ2-3; TRBD2 is a possible D gene, resting on 6 matching bases. The DNA sequence is as follows: TGTGCCAGCAGTGCCCCCCTAAGGAGGAGCGGGTGGGCAGATACGCAGTATTTT. This codes for CASSAPLRRSGWADTQYF.